These 19 T cell receptor beta chains share one sample of origin, sequenced in a study of blood T cell repertoires in COVID-19. Generated by immunoSEQ multiplex PCR, the TCRdb table keeps only in-frame clones and is missing some. The repertoire holds more than 85,000 clones, with around 87% as singletons. The sequenced sample was peripheral blood. The receptors here all came from a human donor in a cohort sampled during active COVID-19.

The genes are TRBV30 and TRBJ1-1, with TRBD1 matching 8 bases. With 2 bases clipped from V and 7 bases from J, the junction kept 3 bases outside the gene matches. The CDR3 has 12 residues. The germline gives CDR1 GTSNPN, CDR2 SVGIG (reference sequence). The CDR3: CAWSTGGIEAFF. The CDR3 DNA reads TGTGCCTGGAGTACAGGGGGGATTGAAGCTTTCTTT.

The chain employs TRBV5-1 and TRBJ1-4; D gene unclear. The CDR3 is 14 amino acids. The ends were cut back, 3 bases at V and 5 bases at J, with 11 bases in the middle. In germline, CDR1 is SGHRS, CDR2 YFSETQ. Written as DNA, the CDR3 is TGCGCCAGCAGCTCGAGCGGGAACAATGAAAAACTGTTTTTT. As protein: CASSSSGNNEKLFF.

This clone has a single count. The chain is built from TRBV25-1 and TRBJ2-1, with a tentative D call TRBD1 (6 bases). There are 17 residues in the CDR3. The germline V gene has CDR1 MGHDK and CDR2 SYGVNS. V lost 4 bases and J lost 0, with 16 bases in between. The CDR3 reads CASSGPLGATSYNEQFF. CDR3 nucleotide sequence: TGTGCCAGCAGTGGCCCCTTGGGGGCCACCTCCTACAATGAGCAGTTCTTC.

The chain has TRBV3-1 (or the pseudogene TRBV3-2) and TRBJ1-2; TRBD1 aligns across 9 bases. This CDR3 comprises 14 residues. The germline CDR1 and CDR2 sequences are LGHDT and YNNKEL (reference sequence). V lost 7 bases to trimming and J lost 5 bases; unmatched junction nucleotides: 8. The CDR3: CASTLDRGAYGYTF. The CDR3 DNA sequence: TGTGCCAGCACCCTGGACAGGGGTGCGTATGGCTACACCTTC.

This chain connects TRBV3-1 (or the pseudogene TRBV3-2) to TRBJ1-2, with 11 bases aligning to TRBD1. CDR1 is LGHDT, CDR2 YNNKEL, per germline (reference sequence). Trimming cost V 4 bases and J 2 bases; bases outside gene matches: 9. There are 17 residues in the CDR3. This CDR3 is CASSPQIRDRGNYGYTF. The CDR3 DNA sequence: TGTGCCAGCAGCCCCCAGATCCGGGACAGGGGGAACTATGGCTACACCTTC.

J is TRBJ2-5 and V is TRBV29-1, with TRBD2 matching 8 bases. The CDR3 totals 11 residues. CDR1 and CDR2 from the germline V gene are SQVTM and ANQGSEA. V lost 6 bases and J lost 4; bases outside the gene matches: 1. The CDR3 coding sequence is TGCAGCGTCCGGGGGGGAGAGACCCAGTACTTC. Amino acids: CSVRGGETQYF.

The CDR3 bases are TGCAGCGTAACAGGTTCTGCCTACAATGAGCAGTTCTTC. Residues: CSVTGSAYNEQFF. V and J are TRBV29-1 and TRBJ2-1; possible D gene TRBD1, 5 bases. The CDR3 is 13 amino acids. Germline V gene sequence: CDR1 SQVTM, CDR2 ANQGSEA. Trimming took 6 bases from V and 2 from J, leaving 11 bases between them.

The rearrangement links TRBV12-3 or TRBV12-4 to TRBJ1-1; no firm D call. The CDR3 runs 13 residues. V shed 7 bases and J shed 3 bases, with 12 bases lying between them. This CDR3 is CASTNRWYTEAFF. The DNA for the CDR3 is TGTGCCAGCACCAACCGGTGGTACACTGAAGCTTTCTTT.

The chain joins TRBV9 to TRBJ1-5; D not certain. The V gene lost 0 bases and the J gene lost 5 bases, with 12 bases spanning the gap. From germline, CDR1 is SGDLS and CDR2 YYNGEE. This CDR3 comprises 15 residues. In nucleotides, the CDR3 is TGTGCCAGCAGCGTAGAAGGAGGCCCCTATCAGCCCCAGCATTTT. This codes for CASSVEGGPYQPQHF.

This clone was seen a single time. DNA of the CDR3: TGTGCCAGCAGCCAAGATTTATCTCAGCCCCAGCATTTT. This gives the protein CASSQDLSQPQHF. The chain links TRBV4-2 to TRBJ1-5; D is unclear. This CDR3 comprises 13 residues. Germline lookup yields CDR1 LGHNA and CDR2 YNFKEQ. Trimming took off 0 bases at V and 6 bases at J, with 6 bases between the two ends.

The V call is TRBV6-6, the J call TRBJ1-2, with 8 nucleotides matching TRBD1. V lost 6 bases and J lost 4; bases outside the gene matches: 13. The germline CDR1 and CDR2 sequences are MNHNY and SVGAGI (reference sequence). The CDR3 length is 16 residues. The CDR3 sequence is CASSHEGRGQGYGYTF. The CDR3 DNA follows: TGTGCCAGCAGCCACGAGGGCAGGGGGCAGGGCTATGGCTACACCTTC.

J is TRBJ1-4 and V is TRBV5-1; D is ambiguous. Germline assignment: CDR1 SGHRS and CDR2 YFSETQ. This CDR3 has 14 amino acids. Trimming shortened V by 4 bases and J by 3 bases, and 10 bases separated the two germline ends. CDR3 sequence (DNA): TGCGCCAGCAGCCTAGGTGGTTCTAATGAAAAACTGTTTTTT. Its translation is CASSLGGSNEKLFF.

This rearrangement joins TRBV12-3 or TRBV12-4 to TRBJ2-7; D remains unclear. Trimming stripped 2 bases from V and 4 bases from J, with 3 bases between. The CDR3 runs to 11 residues. The CDR3 nucleotides read TGTGCCAGCAGTTTAACTTACGAGCAGTACTTC. This sequence encodes CASSLTYEQYF.

J is TRBJ1-1 and V is TRBV14, with D hard to call. The germline V gene encodes CDR1 SGHDN and CDR2 FVKESK. This CDR3 has 17 residues. Trimming took off 0 bases at V and 0 bases at J, with 14 bases between the two ends. The CDR3 spells CASSQDLVSDLNTEAFF. The CDR3 bases are TGTGCCAGCAGCCAAGATCTGGTGTCCGACTTGAACACTGAAGCTTTCTTT. Based on the CDR3 plus reference TRBV14 and TRBJ1-1, the full variable domain is EAGVTQFPSHSVIEKGQTVTLRCDPISGHDNLYWYRRVMGKEIKFLLHFVKESKQDESGMPNNRFLAERTGGTYSTLKVQPAELEDSGVYFCASSQDLVSDLNTEAFFGQGTRLTVV.

The chain combines TRBV27 with TRBJ2-3; 7 nucleotides line up with TRBD1. There are 15 residues in the CDR3. V trimming: 3 bases; J trimming: 3 bases; junction bases outside the gene matches: 6. CDR1 is MNHEY, CDR2 SMNVEV, per germline (reference sequence). CDR3: CASSLRTGVTDTQYF. The CDR3 DNA reads TGTGCCAGCAGTTTGAGAACAGGGGTGACAGATACGCAGTATTTT.

CDR3 DNA sequence: TGTGCCAGCAGCCAAGAAGCAGGGGGATCTGGAAACACCATATATTTT. It specifies CASSQEAGGSGNTIYF. The chain has TRBV4-2 and TRBJ1-3; 7 nucleotides match TRBD1. CDR1 is LGHNA, CDR2 YNFKEQ, per germline. With V trimmed by 0 bases and J by 1 base, 3 bases remained unmatched. CDR3 length equals 16 residues.

This chain uses TRBV12-3 or TRBV12-4 with TRBJ2-7; 10 bases are a match to TRBD1. The CDR3 loop spans 13 amino acids. Trimming removed 6 bases from V and 5 bases from J; junction bases left unmatched: 4. The CDR3, as DNA: TGTGCCAGCAGCCCGGGACAGGGGAACGAGCAGTACTTC. Amino acid sequence: CASSPGQGNEQYF.

The chain is built from TRBV25-1 and TRBJ1-3; the D gene is possibly TRBD1 (5 bases). V gave up 8 bases and J gave up 2 bases, with 13 bases separating them. Germline CDR1 reads MGHDK; CDR2 reads SYGVNS. The CDR3 contains 14 residues. The CDR3 is CASLPRGTGNTIYF. For the CDR3, the DNA is TGTGCCAGCCTCCCCCGGGGGACTGGAAACACCATATATTTT. Filled out from reference TRBV25-1 and TRBJ1-3, the complete variable domain reads EADIYQTPRYLVIGTGKKITLECSQTMGHDKMYWYQQDPGMELHLIHYSYGVNSTEKGDLSSESTVSRIRTEHFPLTLESARPSHTSQYLCASLPRGTGNTIYFGEGSWLTVV.

The rearrangement links TRBV13 to TRBJ2-1; 7 nucleotides match TRBD1. Germline V gene lookup returns CDR1 PRHDT and CDR2 FYEKMQ (reference sequence). The V segment lost 5 bases and the J segment 4 bases; nucleotides outside the gene matches: 11. This CDR3 spans 16 amino acids. The CDR3 protein is CASSPNRGVLYNEQFF. CDR3 nucleotides: TGTGCCAGCAGCCCAAACAGGGGAGTGTTGTACAATGAGCAGTTCTTC.